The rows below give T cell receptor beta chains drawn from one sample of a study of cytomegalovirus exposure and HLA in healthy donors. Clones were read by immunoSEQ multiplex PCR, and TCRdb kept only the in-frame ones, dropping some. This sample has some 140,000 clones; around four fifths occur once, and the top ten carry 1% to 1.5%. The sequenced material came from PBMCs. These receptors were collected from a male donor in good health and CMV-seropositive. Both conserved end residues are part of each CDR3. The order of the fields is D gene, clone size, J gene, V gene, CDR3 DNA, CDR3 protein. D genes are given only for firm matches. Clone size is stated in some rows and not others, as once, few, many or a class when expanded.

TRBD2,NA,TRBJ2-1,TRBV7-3,TGTGCCAGCAGCTTAATAGCGGGGGAGGATAATGAGCAGTTCTTC,CASSLIAGEDNEQFF
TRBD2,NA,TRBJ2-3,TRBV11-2,TGTGCCAGCAACCTTTATAGCGGGGCCCCAGAAAATACGCAGTATTTT,CASNLYSGAPENTQYF
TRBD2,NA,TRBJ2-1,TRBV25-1,TGTGCCAGCAGCGACCCCCTCGCGGGAGCTAAGAATGAGCAGTTCTTC,CASSDPLAGAKNEQFF
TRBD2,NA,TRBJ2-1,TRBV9,TGTGCCAGCAGCGTAGCTGCTAGCGGTTACAATGAGCAGTTCTTC,CASSVAASGYNEQFF
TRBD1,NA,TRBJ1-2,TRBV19,TGTGCCAGTAGTACGCTACCGGGACAGGGCGGCTATGGCTACACCTTC,CASSTLPGQGGYGYTF
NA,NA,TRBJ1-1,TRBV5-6,TGTGCCAGCAGCCCGGAGGAGGGGACGAACACTGAAGCTTTCTTT,CASSPEEGTNTEAFF
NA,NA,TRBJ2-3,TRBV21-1,TGTGCCAGCAGCCCTCATTGGGGGGGACCCACAGATACGCAGTATTTT,CASSPHWGGPTDTQYF
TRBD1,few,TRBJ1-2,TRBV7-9,TGTGCCAGCAGCACGGGACAGGGGGCGGAAGGCTACACCTTC,CASSTGQGAEGYTF
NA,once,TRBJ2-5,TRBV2,TGTGCCAGCAGAGGTGAAGAGATTCGGGTCGAGACCCAGTACTTC,CASRGEEIRVETQYF
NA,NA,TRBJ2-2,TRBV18,TGTGCCAGCTCACCTTATCAGGGCGCCGGGGAGCTGTTTTTT,CASSPYQGAGELFF
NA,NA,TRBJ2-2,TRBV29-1,TGCAGCGTCGGACTCCTAAAAGCCACCGGGGAGCTGTTTTTT,CSVGLLKATGELFF
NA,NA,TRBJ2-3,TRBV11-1,TGTGCCAGCAGCTTTTTCGGCGAGGGGGTGACAGATACGCAGTATTTT,CASSFFGEGVTDTQYF
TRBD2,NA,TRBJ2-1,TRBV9,TGTGCCAGCAGCGTTGTCGGGGGGGACTCCCATGAGCAGTTCTTC,CASSVVGGDSHEQFF
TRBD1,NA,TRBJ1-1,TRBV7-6,TGTGCCAGCAGCGGACAGACAGGGAAAGCTTTCTTT,CASSGQTGKAFF
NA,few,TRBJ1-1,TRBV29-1,TGCAGCGTTCTCTTCAGGATGAGAGACACTGAAGCTTTCTTT,CSVLFRMRDTEAFF
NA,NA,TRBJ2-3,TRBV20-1,TGCAGTGCTAAACTAGGAGATACGCAGTATTTT,CSAKLGDTQYF
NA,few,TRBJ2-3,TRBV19,TGTGCCAGTAGTATTGTGACTAGAGGCCGCAATACGCAGTATTTT,CASSIVTRGRNTQYF
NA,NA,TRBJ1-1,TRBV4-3,TGCGCCAGCAGCCAAGGACAATCGGGGGAGGCTGAAGCTTTCTTT,CASSQGQSGEAEAFF
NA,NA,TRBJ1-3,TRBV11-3,TGTGCCAGCAGCTTAGATCGAGGAGTTGGAAACACCATATATTTT,CASSLDRGVGNTIYF
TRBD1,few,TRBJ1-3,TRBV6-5,TGTGCCAGCAGTTACTCACAGGGGGCGTTTGGAAACACCATATATTTT,CASSYSQGAFGNTIYF
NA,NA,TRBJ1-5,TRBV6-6,TGTGCCAGCAGTAACGGACGGGGAGAGAATCAGCCCCAGCATTTT,CASSNGRGENQPQHF
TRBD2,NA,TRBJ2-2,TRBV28,TGTGCCAGCAGTTTGTTAGCGGGGGTCACCGGGGAGCTGTTTTTT,CASSLLAGVTGELFF
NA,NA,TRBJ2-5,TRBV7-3,TGTGCCAGCGCGCGTAGCGACGAAGAGACCCAGTACTTC,CASARSDEETQYF
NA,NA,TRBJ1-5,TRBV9,TGTGCCAGCAGCGCGAGCCACAGGAGCAATCAGCCCCAGCATTTT,CASSASHRSNQPQHF
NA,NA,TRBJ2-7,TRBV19,TGTGCCAGTAAGGTCGAGTTGGGGAGCTCCTACGAGCAGTACTTC,CASKVELGSSYEQYF
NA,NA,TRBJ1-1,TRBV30,TGTGCCTGGAGGAGCAAAATGAACACTGAAGCTTTCTTT,CAWRSKMNTEAFF
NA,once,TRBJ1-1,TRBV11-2,TGTGCCTCTCGCGGATTCGCTGAAGCTTTCTTT,CASRGFAEAFF
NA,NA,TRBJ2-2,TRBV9,TGTGCCAGCAGCGTCTCCCGGAGGGGTAACACCGGGGAGCTGTTTTTT,CASSVSRRGNTGELFF
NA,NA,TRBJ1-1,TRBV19,TGTGCCAGTAGTATAGGGAGCACTGAAGCTTTCTTT,CASSIGSTEAFF
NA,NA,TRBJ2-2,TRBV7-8,TGTGCCAGCAGCAATTTAGGGGGCTGGGGGGCCTTGGTCGGGGAGCTGTTTTTT,CASSNLGGWGALVGELFF
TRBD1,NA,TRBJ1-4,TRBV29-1,TGCAGCGCAGGCTCTGCGTCCTCGGGACAGGTGACCCTAGATGAAAAACTGTTTTTT,CSAGSASSGQVTLDEKLFF
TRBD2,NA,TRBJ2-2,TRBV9,TGTGCCAGCAGCGCCCGAACCGGGACTAGCGGGGGGGAAGACACCGGGGAGCTGTTTTTT,CASSARTGTSGGEDTGELFF
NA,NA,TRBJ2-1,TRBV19,TGTGCCAGTAGTATAGCTAGCCAATACAATGAGCAGTTCTTC,CASSIASQYNEQFF
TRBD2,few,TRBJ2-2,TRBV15,TGTGCCACCAGCAGAGATTACCTAGCGGGAGCGAACACCGGGGAGCTGTTTTTT,CATSRDYLAGANTGELFF
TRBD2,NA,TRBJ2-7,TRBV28,TGTGCCAGCAGTTCTTACTTAGGACTAGCGGGGGGAGTGCAGTACTTC,CASSSYLGLAGGVQYF
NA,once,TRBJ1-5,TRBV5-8,TGTGCCAGCAGCTTAGTTACTAGGACAGCTAGCAATCAGCCCCAGCATTTT,CASSLVTRTASNQPQHF
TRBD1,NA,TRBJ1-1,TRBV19,TGTGCCAGTAGTACCCCCACCCTACAGGGGGCCAAATTGAACACTGAAGCTTTCTTT,CASSTPTLQGAKLNTEAFF
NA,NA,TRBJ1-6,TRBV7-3,TGTGCCAGCAGATCCACTCTAAATTCACCCCTCCACTTT,CASRSTLNSPLHF
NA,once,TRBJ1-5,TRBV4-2,TGTGCCAGCAGCCAACGCGGGGCGGATAGCAATCAGCCCCAGCATTTT,CASSQRGADSNQPQHF
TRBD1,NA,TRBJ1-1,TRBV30,TGTGCCTGGAGCAGGGGGACCGCTGAAGCTTTCTTT,CAWSRGTAEAFF
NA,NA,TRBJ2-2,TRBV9,TGTGCCAGCAGCGGGAGGACCCCCCGGGAGCTGTTTTTT,CASSGRTPRELFF
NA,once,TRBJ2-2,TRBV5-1,TGCGCCAGCAGCTCCGGGACACTCAACACCGGGGAGCTGTTTTTT,CASSSGTLNTGELFF
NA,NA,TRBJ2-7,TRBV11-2,TGTGCCAGCAGCCGACAGGATCACTACGAGCAGTACTTC,CASSRQDHYEQYF
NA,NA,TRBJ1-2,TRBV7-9,TGTGCCAGCAGCTTAGCCCTAGGGACTCATGGCTACACCTTC,CASSLALGTHGYTF
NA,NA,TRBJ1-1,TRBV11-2,TGTGCCAGCAGCCCCCCAGGGCTTCGTATACTCTTT,CASSPPGLRILF
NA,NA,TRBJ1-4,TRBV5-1,TGCGCCAGCAGCGGAGGCCGGCCCGATGAAAAACTGTTTTTT,CASSGGRPDEKLFF
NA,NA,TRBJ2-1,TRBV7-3,TGTGCCAGCAGCTTAAGTCTATACGGGACTCAGAGAGACAATGAGCAGTTCTTC,CASSLSLYGTQRDNEQFF
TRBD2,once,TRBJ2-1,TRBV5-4,TGTGCCAGCAGCTTGGCCAGCGGGGGGAATGAGCAGTTCTTC,CASSLASGGNEQFF
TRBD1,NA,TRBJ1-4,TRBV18,TGTGCCAGCTCACCCCAAACTGGGACAGCTAATGAAAAACTGTTTTTT,CASSPQTGTANEKLFF
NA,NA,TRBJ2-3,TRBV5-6,TGTGCCAGCACGCCCAGCGGTAGCACAGATACGCAGTATTTT,CASTPSGSTDTQYF
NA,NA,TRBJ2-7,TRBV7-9,TGTGCCAGCAGCTTAGGGGCCCAGGGTACCTACGAGCAGTACTTC,CASSLGAQGTYEQYF
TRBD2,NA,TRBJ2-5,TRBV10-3,TGTGCCATCAGTGAGCCGCGACTAGCGGGAGGGCCTTTTACTGAGACCCAGTACTTC,CAISEPRLAGGPFTETQYF
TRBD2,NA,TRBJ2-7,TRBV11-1,TGTGCCAGCAGCGGACTAGCGGGAGGGCCTAGGTACGAGCAGTACTTC,CASSGLAGGPRYEQYF
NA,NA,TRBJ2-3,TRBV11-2,TGTGCCAGCAGCTTAGATCGAGATACGCAGTATTTT,CASSLDRDTQYF
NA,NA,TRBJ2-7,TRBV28,TGTGCCAGCAGTTTATCTCAGGGCTGGGTCTCCTACGAGCAGTACTTC,CASSLSQGWVSYEQYF
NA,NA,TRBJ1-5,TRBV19,TGTGCCAGTAGGCCGGTTACGGATCAGCCCCAGCATTTT,CASRPVTDQPQHF
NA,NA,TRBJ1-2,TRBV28,TGTGCCAGTCGGACAGATAACTATGGCTACACCTTC,CASRTDNYGYTF